These 22 T cell receptor beta chains share one sample of origin, sequenced in a study of blood T cell repertoires in COVID-19. Data came from immunoSEQ multiplex PCR; TCRdb stores just in-frame clones and leaves some out. The table has more than 200,000 clones, approximately 82% seen once. What was sequenced was peripheral blood. The receptors originated from a woman aged 45-59 years with acute or convalescent COVID-19.

The chain employs TRBV6-5 and TRBJ2-1; D remains unclear. Germline loops: CDR1 MNHEY, CDR2 SVGAGI. The V and J ends lost 6 bases and 9 bases respectively, with 9 bases between them. The CDR3 sequence is 11 residues long. Here the CDR3 DNA reads TGTGCCAGCAGGGCGGCGAGTGAGCAGTTCTTC. Its translation: CASRAASEQFF.

The V and J genes are TRBV5-8 and TRBJ1-2; no firm D call. The CDR3 length is 13 residues. CDR1 is SGHTS, CDR2 YDEGEE, per germline. Trimming shortened V by 2 bases and J by 4 bases, and 9 bases separated the two germline ends. DNA of the CDR3: TGTGCCAGCAGCTTCGGGAATTTCTATGGCTACACCTTC. Its translation is CASSFGNFYGYTF. The whole variable domain, remainder taken from reference TRBV5-8 and TRBJ1-2, is EAGVTQSPTHLIKTRGQQATLRCSPISGHTSVYWYQQALGLGLQFLLWYDEGEERNRGNFPPRFSGRQFPNYSSELNVNALELEDSALYLCASSFGNFYGYTFGSGTRLTVV.

The chain has TRBV4-2 and TRBJ2-1, with 8 bases identical to TRBD2. Germline assignment: CDR1 LGHNA and CDR2 YNFKEQ. The V segment lost 8 bases and the J segment 0 bases; nucleotides outside the gene matches: 6. CDR3 size: 15 residues. Here the CDR3 reads CASQSGRSSYNEQFF. CDR3 nucleotides: TGTGCCAGCCAGAGCGGGAGAAGCTCCTACAATGAGCAGTTCTTC.

The V call is TRBV24-1, the J call TRBJ1-3; D not certain. V was clipped by 7 bases and J by 5 bases, with 14 bases between them. CDR3 length: 14 residues. The germline V gene encodes CDR1 KGHDR and CDR2 SFDVKD. The CDR3 region has the DNA TGTGCCACCAGCGAATCAGGATACCGAAACACCATATATTTT. Its translation: CATSESGYRNTIYF.

V usage is TRBV5-6 and J usage is TRBJ2-1, with D maybe TRBD2 (6 bases). V was cut by 5 bases and J by 7 bases, with 13 bases left in between. The germline gives CDR1 SGHDT, CDR2 YYEEEE. The CDR3 loop spans 13 amino acids. The CDR3 loop reads CASSREMWNEQFF. The CDR3 coding sequence is TGTGCCAGCAGTCGGGAGATGTGGAATGAGCAGTTCTTC.

This chain uses TRBV5-6 with TRBJ2-1; D perhaps matches TRBD1 (6 bases). The ends were cut back, 4 bases at V and 5 bases at J, with 13 bases in the middle. Germline V gives CDR1 SGHDT, CDR2 YYEEEE. The CDR3 length is 14 residues. The CDR3 loop is CASSPDSINNEQFF. The CDR3 nucleotides are TGTGCCAGCAGCCCGGACAGCATTAACAATGAGCAGTTCTTC.

The V call is TRBV9, the J call TRBJ2-3; 7 positions match TRBD1. V gave up 3 bases and J gave up 6 bases; unmatched junction bases: 13. The CDR3 runs to 16 residues. Germline CDR1 and CDR2: SGDLS and YYNGEE. The CDR3, as DNA: TGTGCCAGCAGCGCACACCAGCTAGACAGGGATGATACGCAGTATTTT. It specifies CASSAHQLDRDDTQYF.

V usage is TRBV6-5 and J usage is TRBJ2-3; 8 positions agree with TRBD1. The germline V gene has CDR1 MNHEY and CDR2 SVGAGI. V lost 6 bases and J lost 2; bases outside the gene matches: 7. The CDR3 spans 15 residues. CDR3 residues: CASRSKDRATDTQYF. CDR3 bases: TGTGCCAGCAGATCAAAGGACAGGGCCACAGATACGCAGTATTTT.

This chain uses TRBV19 with TRBJ2-7; no definite D call. CDR1 and CDR2 from the germline V gene are LNHDA and SQIVND (reference sequence). V lost 9 bases to trimming and J lost 0 bases, with 9 bases between them. The CDR3 is 12 amino acids. The CDR3 loop is CARPLSSYEQYF. CDR3 sequence (DNA): TGTGCCAGGCCGCTAAGCTCCTACGAGCAGTACTTC.

This rearrangement joins TRBV5-1 to TRBJ1-3; 8 bases agree with TRBD1. CDR1 and CDR2 (germline): SGHRS, YFSETQ. There are 17 residues in the CDR3. The trim removed 3 bases at V and 2 bases at J, leaving 10 bases unmatched. CDR3 region: CASSSRNSGGPGNTIYF. The DNA of the CDR3 is TGCGCCAGCAGCTCTAGGAATTCAGGGGGCCCTGGAAACACCATATATTTT.

Comment on this clone: One end of the junction does not line up with germline, which may come from a read error. The genes are TRBV18 and TRBJ2-1; 10 positions match TRBD1. The germline gives CDR1 KGHSH, CDR2 LQKENI. This CDR3 contains 19 residues. The CDR3 DNA is TGTGCCAGTTCACGGGACAGGGGACTCCGGACGTCGACCAACAATGAGCAGTTCTTC. Translation: CASSRDRGLRTSTNNEQFF.

V is TRBV30 and J is TRBJ1-3; 8 bases fit TRBD1. Germline assignment: CDR1 GTSNPN and CDR2 SVGIG (reference sequence). The ends lost 6 bases at V and 0 bases at J; junction bases unmatched: 4. This CDR3 spans 14 amino acids. The CDR3 is CACRQGLSGNTIYF. The CDR3 nucleotides read TGTGCCTGCCGACAGGGGCTCTCTGGAAACACCATATATTTT.

CDR3 amino acids: CASSLLSEAEAFF. In DNA, the CDR3 is TGTGCCAGCAGTTTACTGAGTGAGGCTGAAGCTTTCTTT. This chain links TRBV28 with TRBJ1-1, with D uncertain. The CDR3 loop spans 13 amino acids. V gave up 2 bases and J gave up 6 bases, with 10 bases separating them. In germline, CDR1 is MDHEN, CDR2 SYDVKM.

A single count supports this clone. The chain couples TRBV5-1 to TRBJ2-3; TRBD1 might be the D (6 bases). This CDR3 is built from 21 residues. Per the germline V gene, CDR1 is SGHRS and CDR2 is YFSETQ. V was pared by 4 bases and J by 1 base, with 31 bases between. The CDR3 nucleotides read TGCGCCAGCAGCCCCCGAGAATTTCCAGCGAATCGACAGGAGGGCACAGATACGCAGTATTTT. It is translated as CASSPREFPANRQEGTDTQYF.

The V and J genes are TRBV30 and TRBJ1-2, with D tentatively TRBD1 (5 bases). CDR1 and CDR2 from the germline V gene are GTSNPN and SVGIG (reference sequence). The CDR3 runs 16 residues. The V end was cut by 1 base, the J end by 0 bases, with 15 bases between. In DNA form, the CDR3 reads TGTGCCTGGAGTGGGCGAGGACACTCCGCTAACTATGGCTACACCTTC. Protein product: CAWSGRGHSANYGYTF.

This clone has just a few counts. The chain is built from TRBV18 and TRBJ2-7; 8 bases map to TRBD2. This CDR3 comprises 14 residues. J gave up 2 bases and V 2 bases, and 2 bases lay outside the gene matches. Germline loops: CDR1 KGHSH, CDR2 LQKENI. CDR3 DNA: TGTGCCAGCTCACCAGCCGGGGGGGCCTACGAGCAGTACTTC. Its protein product is CASSPAGGAYEQYF.

The V call is TRBV6-2 or TRBV6-3, the J call TRBJ2-6; tentatively, D is TRBD1 (6 bases). Germline V gene data show CDR1 as MNHEY and CDR2 as SVGEGT. Trimming pared 5 bases from V and 2 bases from J, leaving 10 bases between. There are 15 residues in the CDR3. The CDR3 nucleotides read TGTGCCAGCAGTCCCGAGGGGGCTGGGGCCAACGTCCTGACTTTC. It specifies CASSPEGAGANVLTF.

The CDR3 bases are TGTGCCAGCAGTTTAGAGGCGGGAGGGAGCAATCAGCCCCAGCATTTT. This encodes CASSLEAGGSNQPQHF. The chain employs TRBV28 and TRBJ1-5; no firm D call. The CDR3 spans 16 residues. Trimming pared 2 bases from V and 1 base from J, leaving 12 bases between. Germline values: CDR1 MDHEN, CDR2 SYDVKM.

The rearrangement joins TRBV19 to TRBJ2-1; the D is unclear. Germline loops: CDR1 LNHDA, CDR2 SQIVND (reference sequence). The CDR3 is 17 amino acids. The V end lost 0 bases, the J end lost 0 bases, and 12 bases lay between the germline ends. CDR3 sequence (DNA): TGTGCCAGTAGTATAGACCACGCACGGAGCTCCTACAATGAGCAGTTCTTC. As protein: CASSIDHARSSYNEQFF.

The chain has TRBV28 and TRBJ2-3; TRBD2 aligns across 11 bases. Germline CDR1 and CDR2: MDHEN and SYDVKM. The CDR3 spans 14 residues. V shed 11 bases and J 2 bases; nucleotides not matched to a gene: 6. The chain's CDR3 is CAHRLAGNTDTQYF. DNA for the CDR3: TGTGCCCACCGACTAGCGGGAAACACAGATACGCAGTATTTT.

The rearrangement uses TRBV7-2 and TRBJ1-1; D unclear. The CDR3 loop spans 15 amino acids. Trimming shortened V by 1 base and J by 2 bases, and 11 bases separated the two germline ends. Germline V CDR1 and CDR2: SGHTA, FQGNSA. The CDR3 loop reads CASSLGAGSNTEAFF. CDR3 DNA sequence: TGTGCCAGCAGCTTAGGGGCGGGCAGTAACACTGAAGCTTTCTTT.

This clone was detected once. The chain uses TRBV19 and TRBJ2-2, with 11 nucleotides matching TRBD2. Germline assignment: CDR1 LNHDA and CDR2 SQIVND (reference sequence). The V segment lost 7 bases and the J segment 5 bases; nucleotides outside the gene matches: 15. The CDR3 is 18 amino acids. The DNA for the CDR3 is TGTGCCAGTACCCCCGTCGCCTTAGCGGGAGGGGTGACCGGGGAGCTGTTTTTT. This encodes CASTPVALAGGVTGELFF. The full variable domain, its missing parts supplied by reference TRBV19 and TRBJ2-2, is DGGITQSPKYLFRKEGQNVTLSCEQNLNHDAMYWYRQDPGQGLRLIYYSQIVNDFQKGDIAEGYSVSREKKESFPLTVTSAQKNPTAFYLCASTPVALAGGVTGELFFGEGSRLTVL.